These 27 T cell receptor beta chains were sequenced from one sample in a study of Graves' ophthalmopathy and Graves' hyperthyroidism. RNA transcripts were the source from which TCR beta CDR3 regions were amplified. The first round was an RT-PCR with HTBI primers, and the second round was a multiplex PCR. TCRdb reprocessed the multiplex PCR reads with MiXCR, giving one entry per CDR3 protein. Of 340,000 or so distinct CDR3 sequences listed, under 20% are singletons. The sample was peripheral blood. All receptors come from an adult man with Graves' ophthalmopathy.

Comments on this clonotype: A read error may account for a junction end that differs from germline. The DNA for the CDR3 is TGCAGTGGTAGAGGTTGGAACACTGAAGCTTTCTTT. This sequence encodes CSGRGWNTEAFF. The chain uses TRBV20-1 and TRBJ1-1; D ambiguous. The CDR3 covers 12 residues. Germline V CDR1 and CDR2: DFQATT, SNEGSKA (reference sequence).

This clonotype was seen ten or more times. The chain is built from TRBV19 and TRBJ1-5; the match to TRBD1 covers 8 bases. Trimming removed 5 bases from V and 3 bases from J; junction bases left unmatched: 9. The CDR3 covers 16 residues. Per the germline V gene, CDR1 is LNHDA and CDR2 is SQIVND (reference sequence). The CDR3 loop is CASSDGTGVSNQPQHF. The CDR3 DNA reads as TGTGCCAGTAGTGATGGGACAGGAGTTTCCAATCAGCCCCAGCATTTT. Looking up the rest from reference TRBV19 and TRBJ1-5 gives the full variable domain: DGGITQSPKYLFRKEGQNVTLSCEQNLNHDAMYWYRQDPGQGLRLIYYSQIVNDFQKGDIAEGYSVSREKKESFPLTVTSAQKNPTAFYLCASSDGTGVSNQPQHFGDGTRLSIL.

In this sample, this clonotype turned up many times. The V and J genes are TRBV30 and TRBJ2-2; 8 positions agree with TRBD1. The germline V gene encodes CDR1 GTSNPN and CDR2 SVGIG (reference sequence). The CDR3 spans 14 residues. J lost 5 bases, V lost 4 bases, and 6 bases had no gene match. CDR3 nucleotides: TGTGCCTGGACTCAGGACAGGGCGACCGGGGAGCTGTTTTTT. Its protein product is CAWTQDRATGELFF.

This clonotype was seen at least ten times. The rearrangement joins TRBV6-5 to TRBJ2-5; 11 bases are a match to TRBD2. This CDR3 spans 17 amino acids. Germline-derived CDR1 and CDR2 are MNHEY and SVGAGI. With 2 bases clipped from V and 5 bases from J, the junction kept 10 bases outside the gene matches. The CDR3 loop reads CASSYPRSASGRETQYF. The CDR3 region has the DNA TGTGCCAGCAGTTACCCGCGATCGGCTAGCGGGAGGGAGACCCAGTACTTC.

This clonotype showed up many times. The V call is TRBV20-1, the J call TRBJ2-6; weak D call: TRBD1 (6 bases). The CDR3 length is 15 residues. Germline V CDR1 and CDR2: DFQATT, SNEGSKA (reference sequence). Trimming stripped 2 bases from V and 4 bases from J, with 12 bases between. Here the CDR3 DNA reads TGCAGTGCTAGACCACAGGGCGCGGGGGCCAACGTCCTGACTTTC. Translating it yields CSARPQGAGANVLTF.

The rearrangement links TRBV12-3 or TRBV12-4 to TRBJ2-7; maybe TRBD1 (5 bases). This CDR3 region has 14 residues. Trimming stripped 3 bases from V and 7 bases from J, with 16 bases between. CDR3 sequence reads: CASSFLQGSREQYF. Here the CDR3 DNA reads TGTGCCAGCAGTTTTCTCCAGGGCTCAAGGGAGCAGTACTTC.

The sample holds many counts of this clonotype. The chain is built from TRBV2 and TRBJ2-7; 8 positions agree with TRBD2. V gave up 2 bases and J gave up 6 bases; unmatched junction bases: 6. There are 14 residues in the CDR3. CDR1 is SNHLY and CDR2 is FYNNEI in the germline V gene. The CDR3 spells CASSEHAGGSEQYF. Here the CDR3 DNA reads TGTGCCAGCAGTGAACATGCGGGAGGCTCCGAGCAGTACTTC.

The sample holds many counts of this clonotype. The V gene is TRBV5-1, the J gene TRBJ1-1; TRBD1 aligns across 10 bases. V dropped 0 bases and J dropped 11; count of bases not matched to a gene: 7. Germline V gene lookup returns CDR1 SGHRS and CDR2 YFSETQ. The CDR3 extends over 14 amino acids. The CDR3 DNA sequence: TGCGCCAGCAGCTTGGCCGAGACAGGGGGCAGGGCTTTCTTT. This encodes CASSLAETGGRAFF.

This clonotype was seen only a few times. A read error may explain this, as a much larger clone is one base away. The genes are TRBV27 and TRBJ1-5, with 9 bases matching TRBD1. The CDR3 is 15 residues long. CDR1 and CDR2 (germline): MNHEY, SMNVEV (reference sequence). The DNA for the CDR3 is TGTGTCAGCAGCCCTGGGACAGGGTCCAATCAGCCCCGGCATTTT. Its protein is CVSSPGTGSNQPRHF.

This sequence joins TRBV12-3 or TRBV12-4 and TRBJ1-5; 7 positions agree with TRBD1. The CDR3 runs to 17 residues. V lost 3 bases and J lost 5; bases outside the gene matches: 13. CDR3 loop: CASSFRQGHGTDQPQHF. CDR3 DNA sequence: TGTGCCAGCAGTTTTCGGCAGGGCCACGGGACAGATCAGCCCCAGCATTTT.

This clonotype has a count of ten or more. This sequence joins TRBV27 and TRBJ1-1, with unresolved D. V was shortened by 4 bases and J by 11 bases, with 14 bases between the two germline ends. Germline assignment: CDR1 MNHEY and CDR2 SMNVEV (reference sequence). The CDR3 totals 12 residues. The CDR3 reads CASSSRRERAFF. The CDR3 region has the DNA TGTGCCAGCAGTTCTAGAAGAGAAAGGGCTTTCTTT.

This clonotype was seen at least ten times. The V gene is TRBV12-3 or TRBV12-4, the J gene TRBJ2-7; possible D gene TRBD2, 5 bases. V was clipped by 3 bases and J by 7 bases, with 13 bases between them. The CDR3 consists of 13 residues. This chain's CDR3 is CASSLLSGEEQYF. As DNA, the CDR3 is TGTGCCAGCAGTTTGTTAAGTGGGGAGGAGCAGTACTTC.

The V and J genes are TRBV28 and TRBJ2-5; 7 bases are a match to TRBD1. Trimming cost V 2 bases and J 5 bases; bases outside gene matches: 5. Per germline, CDR1 MDHEN and CDR2 SYDVKM. The CDR3 has 14 residues. CDR3 bases: TGTGCCAGCAGTTTAATGACAGGGTGGGAGACCCAGTACTTC. Translating gives CASSLMTGWETQYF.

This clonotype was seen repeatedly, ten times or more. The chain links TRBV29-1 to TRBJ1-1, with D possibly TRBD1 on 5 matching bases. Germline lookup yields CDR1 SQVTM and CDR2 ANQGSEA. Deletions cut 7 bases from V and 2 bases from J, with 11 bases between. The CDR3 loop spans 12 amino acids. The CDR3 DNA sequence: TGCAGCGCCACGGGGGGTAACACTGAAGCTTTCTTT. Translating it yields CSATGGNTEAFF.

This clonotype was picked up many times. The V and J genes are TRBV6-5 and TRBJ2-7; 9 nucleotides match TRBD1. Trimming took 0 bases from V and 4 from J; bases not matched to a gene: 13. The germline V gene has CDR1 MNHEY and CDR2 SVGAGI. The CDR3 runs to 18 residues. The CDR3 loop is CASSYSKLPGQGSYEQYF. The CDR3 region has the DNA TGTGCCAGCAGTTACTCGAAACTTCCGGGACAGGGATCGTACGAGCAGTACTTC.

This clonotype was seen ten or more times. V is TRBV2 and J is TRBJ2-7; no clear D gene. With 3 bases removed from V and 0 bases from J, the gap between germline ends came to 9 bases. This CDR3 region has 14 residues. Germline V gives CDR1 SNHLY, CDR2 FYNNEI. Here the CDR3 reads CASSDSFVSYEQYF. CDR3 in DNA: TGTGCCAGCAGTGATTCATTCGTCTCCTACGAGCAGTACTTC.

Ten or more counts support this clonotype. J is TRBJ2-4 and V is TRBV6-5; the D gene is possibly TRBD2 (5 bases). Per the germline V gene, CDR1 is MNHEY and CDR2 is SVGAGI. Trimming took 4 bases from V and 1 from J, leaving 11 bases between them. CDR3 length: 15 amino acids. The CDR3 DNA sequence: TGTGCCAGCAGTTTGAGTCCGGGGGCCAAAAACATTCAGTACTTC. Translated: CASSLSPGAKNIQYF.

This clonotype was observed at least ten times. The chain carries TRBV15 and TRBJ2-5; 7 bases match TRBD1. The CDR3 length is 15 residues. Per the germline V gene, CDR1 is LNHNV and CDR2 is YYDKDF (reference sequence). J gave up 5 bases and V 2 bases, and 8 bases lay outside the gene matches. In DNA form, the CDR3 reads TGTGCCACCAGCAGAAGTAGGGGGCTGAGGGAGACCCAGTACTTC. Protein product: CATSRSRGLRETQYF.

The table lists this clonotype with many counts. The chain employs TRBV30 and TRBJ2-7, with 14 bases that match TRBD2. V trimming: 3 bases; J trimming: 7 bases; junction bases outside the gene matches: 11. The CDR3 has 16 residues. Germline CDR1 GTSNPN, CDR2 SVGIG (reference sequence). CDR3 protein: CAWRPLGLAGASEQYF. The CDR3 DNA reads as TGTGCCTGGAGACCCCTGGGACTAGCGGGAGCTTCTGAGCAGTACTTC. The variable domain in full, with the rest retrieved from reference TRBV30 and TRBJ2-7, is SQTIHQWPATLVQPVGSPLSLECTVEGTSNPNLYWYRQAAGRGLQLLFYSVGIGQISSEVPQNLSASRPQDRQFILSSKKLLLSDSGFYLCAWRPLGLAGASEQYFGPGTRLTVT.

This clonotype occurred a few times. A read error may explain this, as a much larger clone is one base away. This chain joins TRBV30 and TRBJ1-3; possible D gene TRBD1, 6 bases. Trimming stripped 8 bases from V and 4 bases from J, with 15 bases between. This CDR3 is built from 13 residues. Germline V CDR1 and CDR2: GTSNPN, SVGIG (reference sequence). This chain's CDR3 is CARSGGPGNTIYF. The CDR3 nucleotides are TGTGCCCGGTCCGGGGGGCCGGGAAACACCATATATTTT.

This clonotype was detected many times. The chain joins TRBV7-2 to TRBJ2-5; D possibly matches TRBD1 or TRBD2 (5 bases each). The CDR3 is made up of 14 amino acids. Germline V lookup: CDR1 SGHTA, CDR2 FQGNSA. Trimming pared 5 bases from V and 5 bases from J, leaving 15 bases between. The CDR3 DNA is TGTGCCAGCAGCGGCAGAGGGACGGGGGAGACCCAGTACTTC. Protein sequence: CASSGRGTGETQYF.

The table lists this clonotype with a few counts. The chain has TRBV18 and TRBJ2-5, with 8 bases identical to TRBD2. The CDR3 is 16 amino acids. Per germline, CDR1 KGHSH and CDR2 LQKENI. The V segment lost 4 bases and the J segment 4 bases; nucleotides outside the gene matches: 11. The CDR3 DNA sequence: TGTGCCAGCTCACTGGGTTTAGCGGGGACTGGAGAGACCCAGTACTTC. It yields the protein CASSLGLAGTGETQYF.

In this sample, this clonotype turned up many times. The chain carries TRBV20-1 and TRBJ1-5, with TRBD1 identical over 12 bases. The germline V gene encodes CDR1 DFQATT and CDR2 SNEGSKA (reference sequence). This CDR3 region has 15 residues. V was clipped by 6 bases and J by 6 bases; unmatched bases: 9. The CDR3 coding sequence is TGCAGTGCCGAGGGGACAGGGGGCATCAGTCAGCCCCAGCATTTT. This translates into CSAEGTGGISQPQHF.

This clonotype was seen at least ten times. The chain uses TRBV6-1 and TRBJ1-5; D not resolved. CDR3 length: 14 amino acids. The germline gives CDR1 MNHNS, CDR2 SASEGT. V lost 7 bases and J lost 14, with 24 bases in between. CDR3: CASTLAVRETGKHF. CDR3 in DNA: TGTGCCAGCACCCTTGCAGTTCGCGAGACGGGGAAGCATTTT.

The chain couples TRBV28 to TRBJ1-5, with a tentative D call TRBD1 (5 bases). This CDR3 contains 14 residues. V was cut by 5 bases and J by 0 bases, with 8 bases left in between. CDR1 is MDHEN and CDR2 is SYDVKM in the germline V gene. The CDR3 DNA sequence: TGTGCCAGCAGTCACCAGGGTAGCAATCAGCCCCAGCATTTT. Translated, it gives CASSHQGSNQPQHF.

Ten or more counts support this clonotype. The genes are TRBV6-5 and TRBJ1-6; 8 bases line up with TRBD1. The CDR3 extends over 20 amino acids. Looked up from germline, CDR1 is MNHEY and CDR2 is SVGAGI. Trimming at V came to 0 bases and at J to 0 bases, leaving 10 bases not matched to a gene. CDR3 bases: TGTGCCAGCAGTTACTCACCGGGACAGGAAACGAGCTCCTATAATTCACCCCTCCACTTT. It specifies CASSYSPGQETSSYNSPLHF.

This clonotype was picked up many times. This rearrangement joins TRBV9 to TRBJ2-7; 8 bases are shared with TRBD2. Looked up from germline, CDR1 is SGDLS and CDR2 is YYNGEE. The CDR3 runs 15 residues. V shed 4 bases, J shed 3 bases, and the junction held 9 bases outside the gene matches. For the CDR3, the DNA is TGTGCCAGCAGCCCCCGGGGGGGTGTCGTCTACGAGCAGTACTTC. The encoded protein is CASSPRGGVVYEQYF.